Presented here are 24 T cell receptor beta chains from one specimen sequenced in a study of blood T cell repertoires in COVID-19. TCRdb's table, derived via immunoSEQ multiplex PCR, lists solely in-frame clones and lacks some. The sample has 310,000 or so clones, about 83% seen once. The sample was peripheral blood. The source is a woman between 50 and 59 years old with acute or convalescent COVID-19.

The CDR3 here is CASSGFKGGQGLLNYGYTF. The DNA for the CDR3 is TGTGCCAGCAGTGGATTTAAGGGGGGACAGGGACTTCTTAACTATGGCTACACCTTC. This chain joins TRBV27 and TRBJ1-2, with 9 bases fitting TRBD1. The CDR3 sequence is 19 residues long. Germline assignment: CDR1 MNHEY and CDR2 SMNVEV (reference sequence). V lost 5 bases and J lost 1; bases outside the gene matches: 17.

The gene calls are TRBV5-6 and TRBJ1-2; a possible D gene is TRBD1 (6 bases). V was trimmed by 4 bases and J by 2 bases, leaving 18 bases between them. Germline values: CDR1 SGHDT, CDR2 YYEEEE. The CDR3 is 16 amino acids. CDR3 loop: CASSPPGGGPNYGYTF. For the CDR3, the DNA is TGTGCCAGCAGCCCCCCGGGCGGGGGCCCGAACTATGGCTACACCTTC.

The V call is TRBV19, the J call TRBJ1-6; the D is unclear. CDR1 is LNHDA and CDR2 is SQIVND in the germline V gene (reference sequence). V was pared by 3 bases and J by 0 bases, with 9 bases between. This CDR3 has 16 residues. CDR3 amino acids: CASSIFPSSYNSPLHF. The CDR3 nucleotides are TGTGCCAGTAGTATTTTCCCGAGCTCCTATAATTCACCCCTCCACTTT. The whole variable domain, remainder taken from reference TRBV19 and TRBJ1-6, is DGGITQSPKYLFRKEGQNVTLSCEQNLNHDAMYWYRQDPGQGLRLIYYSQIVNDFQKGDIAEGYSVSREKKESFPLTVTSAQKNPTAFYLCASSIFPSSYNSPLHFGNGTRLTVT.

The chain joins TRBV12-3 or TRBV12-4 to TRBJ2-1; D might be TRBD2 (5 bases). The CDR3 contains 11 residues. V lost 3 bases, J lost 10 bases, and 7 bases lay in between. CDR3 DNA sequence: TGTGCCAGCAGTTTCAAGCGGGAGCAGTTCTTC. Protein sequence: CASSFKREQFF.

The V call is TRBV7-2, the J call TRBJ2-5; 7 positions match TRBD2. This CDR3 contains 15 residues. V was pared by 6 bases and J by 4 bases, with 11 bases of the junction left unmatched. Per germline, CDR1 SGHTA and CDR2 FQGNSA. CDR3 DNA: TGTGCCAGCAGTAAAATGGGCGGGAGAGGAGAGACCCAGTACTTC. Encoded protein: CASSKMGGRGETQYF.

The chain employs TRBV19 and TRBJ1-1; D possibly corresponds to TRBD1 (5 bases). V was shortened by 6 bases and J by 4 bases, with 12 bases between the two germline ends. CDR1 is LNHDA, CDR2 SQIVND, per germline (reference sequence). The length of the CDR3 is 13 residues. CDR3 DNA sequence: TGTGCCAGTAGCTCGGTCGGGGGCACTGAAGCTTTCTTT. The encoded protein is CASSSVGGTEAFF.

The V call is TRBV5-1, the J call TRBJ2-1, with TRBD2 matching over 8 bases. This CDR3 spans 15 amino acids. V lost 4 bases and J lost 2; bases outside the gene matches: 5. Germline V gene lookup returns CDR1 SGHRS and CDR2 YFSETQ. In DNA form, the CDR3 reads TGCGCCAGCAGCGTAGGAGCGGGGGCCTACAATGAGCAGTTCTTC. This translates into CASSVGAGAYNEQFF.

The CDR3 DNA is TGTGCCAGCGAGGGGGGGCAGTCGAACACCGGGGAGCTGTTTTTT. Its translation: CASEGGQSNTGELFF. V is TRBV7-9 and J is TRBJ2-2; a possible D gene is TRBD2 (7 bases). Trimming shortened V by 8 bases and J by 0 bases, and 13 bases separated the two germline ends. This CDR3 contains 15 residues. Germline V CDR1 and CDR2: SEHNR, FQNEAQ (reference sequence).

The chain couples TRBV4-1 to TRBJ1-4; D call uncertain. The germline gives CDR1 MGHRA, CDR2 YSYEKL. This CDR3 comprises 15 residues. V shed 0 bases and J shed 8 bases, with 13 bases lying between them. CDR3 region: CASSQEGRGGEKLFF. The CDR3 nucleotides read TGCGCCAGCAGCCAAGAAGGCCGGGGAGGAGAAAAACTGTTTTTT.

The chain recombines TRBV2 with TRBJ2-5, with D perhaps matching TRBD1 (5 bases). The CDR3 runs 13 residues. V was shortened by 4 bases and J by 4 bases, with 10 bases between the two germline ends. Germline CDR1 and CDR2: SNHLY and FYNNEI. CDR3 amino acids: CASSGIQGETQYF. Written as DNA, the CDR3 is TGTGCCAGCAGTGGAATCCAGGGAGAGACCCAGTACTTC.

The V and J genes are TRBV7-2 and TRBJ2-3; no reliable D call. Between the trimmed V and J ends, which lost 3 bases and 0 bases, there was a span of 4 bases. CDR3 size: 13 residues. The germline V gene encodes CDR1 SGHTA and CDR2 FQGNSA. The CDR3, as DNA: TGTGCCAGCAGCTTGGCTAGCACAGATACGCAGTATTTT. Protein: CASSLASTDTQYF. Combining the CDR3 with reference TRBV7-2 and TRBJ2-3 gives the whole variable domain GAGVSQSPSNKVTEKGKDVELRCDPISGHTALYWYRQSLGQGLEFLIYFQGNSAPDKSGLPSDRFSAERTGGSVSTLTIQRTQQEDSAVYLCASSLASTDTQYFGPGTRLTVL.

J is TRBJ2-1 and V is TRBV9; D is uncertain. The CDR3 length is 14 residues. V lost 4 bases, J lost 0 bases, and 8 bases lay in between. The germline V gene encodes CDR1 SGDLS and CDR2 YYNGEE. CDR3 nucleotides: TGTGCCAGCAGCCTAAGGAGCTCCTACAATGAGCAGTTCTTC. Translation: CASSLRSSYNEQFF.

The CDR3 is CASSRGVADTQYF. CDR3 bases: TGCGCCAGCAGCCGCGGAGTTGCAGATACGCAGTATTTT. This chain uses TRBV4-1 with TRBJ2-3, with D unclear. The CDR3 consists of 13 residues. V lost 4 bases and J lost 4, with 9 bases in between. Germline CDR1 and CDR2: MGHRA and YSYEKL.

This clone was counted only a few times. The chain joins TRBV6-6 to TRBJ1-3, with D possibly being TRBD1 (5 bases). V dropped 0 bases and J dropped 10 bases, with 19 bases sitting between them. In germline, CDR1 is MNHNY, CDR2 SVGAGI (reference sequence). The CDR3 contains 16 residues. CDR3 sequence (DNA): TGTGCCAGCAGTTACTCGACGGGCCAGGGTGTCCGGACCATATATTTT. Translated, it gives CASSYSTGQGVRTIYF.

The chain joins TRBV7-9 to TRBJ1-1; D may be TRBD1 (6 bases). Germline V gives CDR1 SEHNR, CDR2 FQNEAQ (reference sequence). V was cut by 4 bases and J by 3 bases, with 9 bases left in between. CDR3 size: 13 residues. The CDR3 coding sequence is TGTGCCAGCAGCTCAGCAGGGGACACTGAAGCTTTCTTT. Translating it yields CASSSAGDTEAFF.

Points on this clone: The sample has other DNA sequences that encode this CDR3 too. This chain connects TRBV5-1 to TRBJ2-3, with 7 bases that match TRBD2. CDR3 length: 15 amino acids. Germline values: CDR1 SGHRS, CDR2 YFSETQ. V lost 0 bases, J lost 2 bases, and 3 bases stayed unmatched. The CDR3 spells CASSLAAGPTDTQYF. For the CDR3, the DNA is TGCGCCAGCAGCTTGGCAGCGGGACCCACAGATACGCAGTATTTT.

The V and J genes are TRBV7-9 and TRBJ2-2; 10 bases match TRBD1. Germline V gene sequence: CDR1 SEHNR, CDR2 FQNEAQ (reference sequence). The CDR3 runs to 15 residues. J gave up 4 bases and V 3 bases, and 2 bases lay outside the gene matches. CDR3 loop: CASSFRDRGTGELFF. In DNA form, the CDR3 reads TGTGCCAGCAGCTTCCGGGACAGGGGCACCGGGGAGCTGTTTTTT.

CDR3 DNA: TGTGCCACCAGCAGAGATCGGGGACAGGGTGAGACCCAGTACTTC. Translated: CATSRDRGQGETQYF. This chain joins TRBV15 and TRBJ2-5; 9 bases are shared with TRBD1. The CDR3 runs 15 residues. Per germline, CDR1 LNHNV and CDR2 YYDKDF (reference sequence). V lost 0 bases to trimming and J lost 5 bases; unmatched junction nucleotides: 4.

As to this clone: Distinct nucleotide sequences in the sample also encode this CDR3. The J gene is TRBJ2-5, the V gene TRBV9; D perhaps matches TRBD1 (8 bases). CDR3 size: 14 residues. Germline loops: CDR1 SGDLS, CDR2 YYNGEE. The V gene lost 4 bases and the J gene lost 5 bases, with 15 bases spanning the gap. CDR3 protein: CASSPTGGGETQYF. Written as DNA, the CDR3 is TGTGCCAGCAGCCCCACAGGGGGAGGGGAGACCCAGTACTTC.

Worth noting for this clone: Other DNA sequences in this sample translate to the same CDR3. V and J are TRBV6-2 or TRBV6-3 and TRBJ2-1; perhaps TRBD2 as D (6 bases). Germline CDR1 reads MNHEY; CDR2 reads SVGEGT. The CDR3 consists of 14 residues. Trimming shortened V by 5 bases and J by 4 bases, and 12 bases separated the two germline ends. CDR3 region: CASSTRDSYNEQFF. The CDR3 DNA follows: TGTGCCAGCAGTACCCGGGACTCATACAATGAGCAGTTCTTC.

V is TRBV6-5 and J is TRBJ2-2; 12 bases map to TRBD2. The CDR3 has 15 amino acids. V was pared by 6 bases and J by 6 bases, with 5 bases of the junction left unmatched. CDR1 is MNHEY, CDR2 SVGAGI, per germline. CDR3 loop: CASRSRLAGAGELFF. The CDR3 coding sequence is TGTGCCAGCAGATCTCGACTAGCGGGAGCCGGGGAGCTGTTTTTT.

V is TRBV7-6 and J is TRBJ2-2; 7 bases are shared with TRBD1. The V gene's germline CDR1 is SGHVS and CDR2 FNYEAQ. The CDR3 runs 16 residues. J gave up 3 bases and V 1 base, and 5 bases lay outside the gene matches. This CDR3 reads CASSLGVGQYTGELFF. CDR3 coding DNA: TGTGCCAGCAGCTTAGGGGTGGGACAGTACACCGGGGAGCTGTTTTTT.

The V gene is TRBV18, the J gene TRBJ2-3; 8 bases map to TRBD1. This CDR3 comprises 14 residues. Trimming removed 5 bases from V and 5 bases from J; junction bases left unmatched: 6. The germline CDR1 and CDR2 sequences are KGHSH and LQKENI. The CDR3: CASSVNRGEDTQYF. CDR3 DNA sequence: TGTGCCAGCTCAGTGAACAGGGGGGAAGATACGCAGTATTTT.

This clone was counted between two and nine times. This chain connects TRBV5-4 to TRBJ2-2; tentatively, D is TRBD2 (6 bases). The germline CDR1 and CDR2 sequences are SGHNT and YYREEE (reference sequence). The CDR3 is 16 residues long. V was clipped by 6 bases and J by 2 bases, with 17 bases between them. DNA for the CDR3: TGTGCCAGCACCCTCGGAGGAGGGGTCAACACCGGGGAGCTGTTTTTT. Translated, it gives CASTLGGGVNTGELFF.